This is a list of T cell receptor beta chains from one sample in a study of T-cell memory formation after mild COVID-19. TCRdb independently ran MiXCR on the 5' RACE reads; one entry per CDR3 protein. The table has 110,000 or so distinct CDR3 sequences, 15% to 20% seen once. The material sequenced was PBMCs or a T cell subset sorted from them (not recorded which). Source of these receptors: a young man who had mild COVID-19 (a few samples of this study predate the infection). Cell type and time point are not known. Both conserved end residues are part of each CDR3. D genes are given only for firm matches. Expanded clones are given a class, and other clones once, few, many or no size at all.

clone_size: -; d_call: -; v_call: TRBV14; j_call: TRBJ2-3; cdr3_aa: CASSQAGPRTDTQYF; cdr3_nt: TGTGCCAGCAGCCAAGCGGGACCCCGCACAGATACGCAGTATTTT
clone_size: -; d_call: -; v_call: TRBV2; j_call: TRBJ1-1; cdr3_aa: CASSANRDTEAFF; cdr3_nt: TGTGCCAGCAGTGCTAACAGGGACACTGAAGCTTTCTTT
clone_size: -; d_call: -; v_call: TRBV4-1; j_call: TRBJ1-4; cdr3_aa: CASSQWEQEKLFF; cdr3_nt: TGCGCCAGCAGCCAATGGGAACAAGAAAAACTGTTTTTT
clone_size: -; d_call: TRBD2; v_call: TRBV10-3; j_call: TRBJ2-1; cdr3_aa: CAITPWAGGRHNEQFF; cdr3_nt: TGTGCCATCACCCCGTGGGCGGGGGGTCGGCACAATGAGCAGTTCTTC
clone_size: few; d_call: -; v_call: TRBV5-1; j_call: TRBJ2-3; cdr3_aa: CASSLSGADPQYF; cdr3_nt: TGCGCCAGCAGCTTGTCGGGAGCTGACCCGCAGTATTTT
clone_size: few; d_call: -; v_call: TRBV20-1; j_call: TRBJ1-3; cdr3_aa: CSASPSAAAGNTIYF; cdr3_nt: TGCAGTGCTAGTCCCTCGGCAGCTGCTGGAAACACCATATATTTT
clone_size: few; d_call: TRBD2; v_call: TRBV6-1; j_call: TRBJ2-2; cdr3_aa: CASSRVTSGGADTGELFF; cdr3_nt: TGTGCCAGCAGTCGAGTGACTAGCGGGGGGGCCGACACCGGGGAGCTGTTTTTT
clone_size: -; d_call: -; v_call: TRBV2; j_call: TRBJ1-2; cdr3_aa: CASSEGQAFWGYTF; cdr3_nt: TGTGCCAGCAGTGAAGGGCAGGCCTTCTGGGGCTACACCTTC
clone_size: -; d_call: TRBD2; v_call: TRBV3-1; j_call: TRBJ2-1; cdr3_aa: CASSQAGGPDEQFF; cdr3_nt: TGTGCCAGCAGCCAGGCGGGGGGGCCGGATGAGCAGTTCTTC
clone_size: few; d_call: -; v_call: TRBV7-6; j_call: TRBJ1-1; cdr3_aa: CASSLEPLGNTEAFF; cdr3_nt: TGTGCCAGCAGCTTAGAACCCCTTGGGAACACTGAAGCTTTCTTT
clone_size: many; d_call: -; v_call: TRBV20-1; j_call: TRBJ2-4; cdr3_aa: CSASQVGKNIQYF; cdr3_nt: TGCAGTGCCAGCCAGGTCGGCAAAAACATTCAGTACTTC
clone_size: -; d_call: -; v_call: TRBV4-3; j_call: TRBJ1-2; cdr3_aa: CASSHSRAGSGYTF; cdr3_nt: TGCGCCAGCAGCCATTCGAGGGCAGGGAGCGGCTACACCTTC
clone_size: -; d_call: -; v_call: TRBV12-3/TRBV12-4; j_call: TRBJ1-1; cdr3_aa: CASSYLEGGTEAFF; cdr3_nt: TGTGCCAGCAGTTATCTGGAGGGAGGAACTGAAGCTTTCTTT
clone_size: few; d_call: -; v_call: TRBV11-2; j_call: TRBJ1-6; cdr3_aa: CASSVLWGPNSPLHF; cdr3_nt: TGTGCCAGCAGCGTCTTATGGGGGCCAAATTCACCCCTCCACTTT
clone_size: -; d_call: TRBD2; v_call: TRBV6-1; j_call: TRBJ2-7; cdr3_aa: CASSEEETSGGSPYEQYF; cdr3_nt: TGTGCCAGCAGTGAAGAGGAGACTAGCGGGGGTTCCCCCTACGAGCAGTACTTC
clone_size: few; d_call: TRBD2; v_call: TRBV12-3/TRBV12-4; j_call: TRBJ2-3; cdr3_aa: CASSSRHSGASTDTQYF; cdr3_nt: TGTGCCAGCAGTTCCCGTCATAGCGGGGCTAGCACAGATACGCAGTATTTT
clone_size: -; d_call: -; v_call: TRBV20-1; j_call: TRBJ2-7; cdr3_aa: CSARLGGGYEQYF; cdr3_nt: TGCAGTGCTAGATTGGGTGGAGGGTACGAGCAGTACTTC
clone_size: -; d_call: -; v_call: TRBV7-2; j_call: TRBJ1-1; cdr3_aa: CASSPRGRGMNTEAFF; cdr3_nt: TGTGCCAGCAGCCCCCGGGGCAGGGGAATGAACACTGAAGCTTTCTTT
clone_size: few; d_call: TRBD2; v_call: TRBV7-3; j_call: TRBJ2-3; cdr3_aa: CASSSGLVSTDTQYF; cdr3_nt: TGTGCCAGCAGCTCGGGACTAGTCAGCACAGATACGCAGTATTTT
clone_size: -; d_call: -; v_call: TRBV7-8; j_call: TRBJ2-3; cdr3_aa: CASSLVLSSTDTQYF; cdr3_nt: TGTGCCAGCAGCTTAGTGCTCAGTAGCACAGATACGCAGTATTTT
clone_size: few; d_call: -; v_call: TRBV6-6; j_call: TRBJ2-2; cdr3_aa: CASSSHQGRTGELFF; cdr3_nt: TGTGCCAGCAGTTCTCATCAGGGGAGGACCGGGGAGCTGTTTTTT
clone_size: -; d_call: TRBD2; v_call: TRBV7-9; j_call: TRBJ2-5; cdr3_aa: CASSRTSGGEETQYF; cdr3_nt: TGTGCCAGCAGCCGGACTAGCGGGGGGGAAGAGACCCAGTACTTC
clone_size: many; d_call: -; v_call: TRBV29-1; j_call: TRBJ2-6; cdr3_aa: CSVEAGANVLTF; cdr3_nt: TGCAGCGTTGAAGCTGGGGCCAACGTCCTGACTTTC
clone_size: few; d_call: TRBD1; v_call: TRBV12-3/TRBV12-4; j_call: TRBJ2-1; cdr3_aa: CASRRTGDSYNEQFF; cdr3_nt: TGTGCCAGCAGACGGACAGGGGACAGCTACAATGAGCAGTTCTTC
clone_size: many; d_call: -; v_call: TRBV5-1; j_call: TRBJ2-2; cdr3_aa: CASSLALDAANTGELFF; cdr3_nt: TGCGCCAGCAGCTTGGCCCTGGACGCCGCGAACACCGGGGAGCTGTTTTTT
clone_size: few; d_call: -; v_call: TRBV7-2; j_call: TRBJ2-1; cdr3_aa: CASSPGRAYNEQFF; cdr3_nt: TGTGCCAGCAGCCCCGGACGAGCCTACAATGAGCAGTTCTTC
clone_size: -; d_call: -; v_call: TRBV12-3/TRBV12-4; j_call: TRBJ2-2; cdr3_aa: CASSSSGSNTGELFF; cdr3_nt: TGTGCCAGCAGCAGTTCCGGGTCGAACACCGGGGAGCTGTTTTTT
clone_size: few; d_call: TRBD1; v_call: TRBV5-6; j_call: TRBJ1-1; cdr3_aa: CASSWTGLAAFF; cdr3_nt: TGTGCCAGCAGTTGGACAGGTCTTGCAGCTTTCTTT
clone_size: -; d_call: -; v_call: TRBV4-3; j_call: TRBJ1-3; cdr3_aa: CASSQDLAVGRAGNTIYF; cdr3_nt: TGCGCCAGCAGCCAAGATTTGGCCGTGGGCAGGGCTGGAAACACCATATATTTT
clone_size: many; d_call: -; v_call: TRBV24-1; j_call: TRBJ1-2; cdr3_aa: CATSDRRNYGYTF; cdr3_nt: TGTGCCACCAGTGATCGCAGGAACTATGGCTACACCTTC
clone_size: few; d_call: -; v_call: TRBV5-1; j_call: TRBJ2-1; cdr3_aa: CASSPGTSIRRNEQFF; cdr3_nt: TGCGCCAGCAGCCCGGGGACCAGCATAAGGAGGAATGAGCAGTTCTTC
clone_size: few; d_call: -; v_call: TRBV7-9; j_call: TRBJ1-2; cdr3_aa: CASSYEALVETPF; cdr3_nt: TGTGCCAGCAGCTACGAAGCATTGGTCGAGACCCCTTTC
clone_size: -; d_call: -; v_call: TRBV6-2/TRBV6-3; j_call: TRBJ2-1; cdr3_aa: CASSFGQSAYNEQFF; cdr3_nt: TGTGCCAGCAGTTTTGGACAGAGCGCCTACAATGAGCAGTTCTTC
clone_size: -; d_call: -; v_call: TRBV6-5; j_call: TRBJ2-1; cdr3_aa: CASSYSNPRNEQFF; cdr3_nt: TGTGCCAGCAGTTACTCGAATCCGCGCAATGAGCAGTTCTTC
clone_size: -; d_call: -; v_call: TRBV6-5; j_call: TRBJ2-3; cdr3_aa: CASFQGGTDTQYF; cdr3_nt: TGTGCCAGCTTTCAGGGTGGCACAGATACGCAGTATTTT
clone_size: -; d_call: -; v_call: TRBV18; j_call: TRBJ1-6; cdr3_aa: CASSQLGGARSPLHF; cdr3_nt: TGTGCCAGCTCACAGCTAGGAGGAGCGAGGTCACCCCTCCACTTT
clone_size: -; d_call: TRBD1; v_call: TRBV5-1; j_call: TRBJ2-1; cdr3_aa: CASSSGQGTYNEQFF; cdr3_nt: TGCGCCAGCAGCTCAGGACAGGGGACCTACAATGAGCAGTTCTTC
clone_size: few; d_call: -; v_call: TRBV9; j_call: TRBJ2-1; cdr3_aa: CASSVNGQSYNEQFF; cdr3_nt: TGTGCCAGCAGCGTAAATGGTCAATCCTACAATGAGCAGTTCTTC
clone_size: few; d_call: -; v_call: TRBV18; j_call: TRBJ2-5; cdr3_aa: CASSGTEQETQYF; cdr3_nt: TGTGCCAGCTCTGGGACGGAGCAAGAGACCCAGTACTTC
clone_size: -; d_call: TRBD1; v_call: TRBV7-2; j_call: TRBJ2-5; cdr3_aa: CASSRETGHQETQYF; cdr3_nt: TGTGCCAGCAGCCGAGAGACAGGGCACCAAGAGACCCAGTACTTC
clone_size: -; d_call: -; v_call: TRBV9; j_call: TRBJ1-5; cdr3_aa: CASSTSGHQPQHF; cdr3_nt: TGTGCCAGCAGCACGAGTGGTCATCAGCCCCAGCATTTT
clone_size: few; d_call: -; v_call: TRBV20-1; j_call: TRBJ2-3; cdr3_aa: CSARGTSSSTDTQYF; cdr3_nt: TGCAGTGCTAGGGGCACCTCCTCAAGCACAGATACGCAGTATTTT
clone_size: few; d_call: TRBD2; v_call: TRBV29-1; j_call: TRBJ2-7; cdr3_aa: CSVGGLAGSYEQYF; cdr3_nt: TGCAGCGTTGGGGGACTAGCGGGCTCCTACGAGCAGTACTTC
clone_size: few; d_call: TRBD2; v_call: TRBV7-2; j_call: TRBJ2-7; cdr3_aa: CASSLEREDEQYF; cdr3_nt: TGTGCCAGCAGCTTAGAGCGGGAGGACGAGCAGTACTTC
clone_size: -; d_call: -; v_call: TRBV5-1; j_call: TRBJ2-5; cdr3_aa: CASSWPGTQETQYF; cdr3_nt: TGCGCCAGCAGCTGGCCCGGGACCCAAGAGACCCAGTACTTC